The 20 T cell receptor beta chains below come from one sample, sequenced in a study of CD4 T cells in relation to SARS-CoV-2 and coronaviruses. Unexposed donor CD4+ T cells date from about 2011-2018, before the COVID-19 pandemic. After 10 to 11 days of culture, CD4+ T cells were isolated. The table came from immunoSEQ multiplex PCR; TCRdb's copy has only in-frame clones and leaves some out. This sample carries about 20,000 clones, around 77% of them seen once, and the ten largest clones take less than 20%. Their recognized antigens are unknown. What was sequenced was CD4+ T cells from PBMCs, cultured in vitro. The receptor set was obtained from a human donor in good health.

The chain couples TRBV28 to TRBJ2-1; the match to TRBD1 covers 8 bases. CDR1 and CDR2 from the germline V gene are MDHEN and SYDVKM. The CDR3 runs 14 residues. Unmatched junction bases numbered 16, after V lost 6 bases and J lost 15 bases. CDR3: CASSLFRPGQVLFF. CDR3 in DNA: TGTGCCAGCAGCCTTTTTCGTCCGGGACAGGTGTTGTTCTTC.

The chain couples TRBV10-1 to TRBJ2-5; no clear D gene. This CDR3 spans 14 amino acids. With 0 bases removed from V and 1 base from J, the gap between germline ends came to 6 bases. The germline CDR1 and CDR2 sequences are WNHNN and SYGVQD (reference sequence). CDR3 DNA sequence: TGCGCCAGCAGTGAGTCGTTGGTCCAAGAGACCCAGTACTTC. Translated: CASSESLVQETQYF.

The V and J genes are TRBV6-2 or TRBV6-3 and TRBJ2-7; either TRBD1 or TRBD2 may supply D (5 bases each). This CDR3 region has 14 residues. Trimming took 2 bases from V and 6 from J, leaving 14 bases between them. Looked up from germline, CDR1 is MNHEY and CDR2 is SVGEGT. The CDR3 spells CASSYMGRRSEQYF. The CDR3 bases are TGTGCCAGCAGTTACATGGGACGTCGGTCCGAGCAGTACTTC.

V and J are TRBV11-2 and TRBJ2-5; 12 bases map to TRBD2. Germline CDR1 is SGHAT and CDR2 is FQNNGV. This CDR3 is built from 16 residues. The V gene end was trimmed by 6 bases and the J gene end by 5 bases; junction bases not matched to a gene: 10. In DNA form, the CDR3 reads TGTGCCAGCAGGAGGGGGGCTAGCGGGAGGGGGGAGACCCAGTACTTC. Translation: CASRRGASGRGETQYF.

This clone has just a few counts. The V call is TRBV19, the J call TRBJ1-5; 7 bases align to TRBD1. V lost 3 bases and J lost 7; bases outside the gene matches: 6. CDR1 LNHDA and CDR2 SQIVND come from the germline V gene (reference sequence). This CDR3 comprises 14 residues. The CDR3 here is CASSMGGGFQPQHF. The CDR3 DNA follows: TGTGCCAGTAGTATGGGAGGGGGCTTCCAGCCCCAGCATTTT.

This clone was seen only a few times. In DNA, the CDR3 is TGTGCCAGCAGTGAGGACAGGGTAGGATCACCCCTCCACTTT. The encoded protein is CASSEDRVGSPLHF. The chain is built from TRBV27 and TRBJ1-6; 8 bases are a match to TRBD1. The V gene end was trimmed by 5 bases and the J gene end by 10 bases; junction bases not matched to a gene: 7. Germline V gene sequence: CDR1 MNHEY, CDR2 SMNVEV (reference sequence). The CDR3 totals 14 residues.

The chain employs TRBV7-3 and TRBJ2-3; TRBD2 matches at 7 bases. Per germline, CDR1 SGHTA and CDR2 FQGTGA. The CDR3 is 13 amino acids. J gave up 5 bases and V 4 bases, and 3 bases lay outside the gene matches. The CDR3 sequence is CASSSVAGDTQYF. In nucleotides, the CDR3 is TGTGCCAGCAGCTCAGTAGCGGGAGATACGCAGTATTTT.

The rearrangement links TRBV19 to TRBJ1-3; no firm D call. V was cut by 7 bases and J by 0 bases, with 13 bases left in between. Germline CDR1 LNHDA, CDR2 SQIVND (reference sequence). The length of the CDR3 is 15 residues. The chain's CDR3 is CASIAMVNSGNTIYF. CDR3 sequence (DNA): TGTGCCAGTATTGCCATGGTCAACTCTGGAAACACCATATATTTT.

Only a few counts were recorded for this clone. This CDR3 reads CASSQGDGGKDTEAFF. The CDR3 region has the DNA TGTGCCAGCAGCCAAGGTGACGGGGGCAAGGACACTGAAGCTTTCTTT. The chain uses TRBV4-2 and TRBJ1-1; D is possibly TRBD1 (6 bases). CDR1 LGHNA and CDR2 YNFKEQ come from the germline V gene. Trimming removed 1 base from V and 3 bases from J, with 15 bases in between. The CDR3 sequence is 16 residues long.

The CDR3, as DNA: TGTGCCACCAGTGATTCGAGACATGTTCAAGAGACCCAGTACTTC. Encoded protein: CATSDSRHVQETQYF. The chain combines TRBV24-1 with TRBJ2-5, with D unclear. The germline V gene has CDR1 KGHDR and CDR2 SFDVKD. The V and J ends lost 2 bases and 2 bases respectively, with 11 bases between them. The CDR3 consists of 15 residues.

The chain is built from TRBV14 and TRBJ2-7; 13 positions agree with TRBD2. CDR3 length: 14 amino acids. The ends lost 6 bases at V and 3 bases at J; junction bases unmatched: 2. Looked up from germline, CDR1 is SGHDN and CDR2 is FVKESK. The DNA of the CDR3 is TGTGCCAGCAGTCGGACTAGCGGGAGCTACGAGCAGTACTTC. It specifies CASSRTSGSYEQYF.

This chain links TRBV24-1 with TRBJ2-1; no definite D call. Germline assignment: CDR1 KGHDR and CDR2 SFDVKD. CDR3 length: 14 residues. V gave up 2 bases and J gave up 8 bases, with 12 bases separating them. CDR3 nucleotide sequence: TGTGCCACCAGTGATTCCTCACGCAGAGATGAGCAGTTCTTC. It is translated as CATSDSSRRDEQFF.

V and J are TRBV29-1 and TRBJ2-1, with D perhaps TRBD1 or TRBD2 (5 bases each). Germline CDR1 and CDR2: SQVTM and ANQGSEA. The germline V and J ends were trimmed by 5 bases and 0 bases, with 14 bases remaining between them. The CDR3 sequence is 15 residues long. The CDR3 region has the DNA TGCAGCGTTCACCCGGGACGTAGCTCCTACAATGAGCAGTTCTTC. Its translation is CSVHPGRSSYNEQFF.

CDR3 sequence reads: CASSLAWGGVNTGELFF. Here the CDR3 DNA reads TGTGCCAGCAGCTTAGCTTGGGGCGGGGTGAACACCGGGGAGCTGTTTTTT. The genes are TRBV7-9 and TRBJ2-2; D perhaps matches TRBD2 (6 bases). V lost 0 bases to trimming and J lost 1 base, with 12 bases between them. The CDR3 extends over 17 amino acids. Germline V gene lookup returns CDR1 SEHNR and CDR2 FQNEAQ (reference sequence).

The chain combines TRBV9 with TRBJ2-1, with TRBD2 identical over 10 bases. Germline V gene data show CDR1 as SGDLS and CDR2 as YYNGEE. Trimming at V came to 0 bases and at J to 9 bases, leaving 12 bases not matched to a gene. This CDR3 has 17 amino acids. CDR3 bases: TGTGCCAGCAGCGTAGCTACGGAAGCGGGAGGGCCAGGTGAGCAGTTCTTC. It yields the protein CASSVATEAGGPGEQFF.

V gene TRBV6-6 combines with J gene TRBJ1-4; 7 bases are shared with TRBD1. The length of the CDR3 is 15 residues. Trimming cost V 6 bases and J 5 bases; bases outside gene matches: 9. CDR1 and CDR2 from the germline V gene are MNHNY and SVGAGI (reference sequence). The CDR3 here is CASREPGQLNEKLFF. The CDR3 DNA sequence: TGTGCCAGCAGAGAACCGGGACAGCTGAATGAAAAACTGTTTTTT.

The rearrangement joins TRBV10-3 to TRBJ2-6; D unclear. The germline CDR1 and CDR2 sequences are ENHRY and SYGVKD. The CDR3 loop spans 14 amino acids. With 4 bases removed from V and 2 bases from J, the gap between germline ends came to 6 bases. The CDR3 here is CAISVSTGANVLTF. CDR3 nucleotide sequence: TGTGCCATCAGTGTCTCAACTGGGGCCAACGTCCTGACTTTC.

CDR3 nucleotide sequence: TGTGCCAGCTCATCCGGCGACGGCCCCGGGCAGCAGTTCTTC. The encoded protein is CASSSGDGPGQQFF. The V gene is TRBV18, the J gene TRBJ2-1, with unresolved D. V lost 5 bases and J lost 11, with 19 bases in between. The CDR3 sequence is 14 residues long. Germline CDR1 is KGHSH and CDR2 is LQKENI.

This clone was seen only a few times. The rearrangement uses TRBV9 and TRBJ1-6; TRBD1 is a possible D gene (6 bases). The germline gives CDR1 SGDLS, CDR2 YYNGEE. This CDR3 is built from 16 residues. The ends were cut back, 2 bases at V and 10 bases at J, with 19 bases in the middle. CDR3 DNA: TGTGCCAGCAGCGTGGGACAACCCGCACTAGGATCACCCCTCCACTTT. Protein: CASSVGQPALGSPLHF.

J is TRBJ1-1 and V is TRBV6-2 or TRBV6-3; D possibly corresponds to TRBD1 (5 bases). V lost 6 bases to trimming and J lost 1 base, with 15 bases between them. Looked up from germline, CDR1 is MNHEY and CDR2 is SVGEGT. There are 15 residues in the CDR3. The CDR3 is CASSSHGATNTEAFF. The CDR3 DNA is TGTGCCAGCAGCTCCCATGGGGCCACGAACACTGAAGCTTTCTTT.